This is a list of T cell receptor beta chains from one sample in a study of blood T cell repertoires in COVID-19. Sequencing used immunoSEQ multiplex PCR; TCRdb keeps in-frame clones, though not all of them. The data show 380,000 or so clones, roughly 90% seen once. The sequenced material came from peripheral blood. The source of these receptors is a man aged 40-55 years with acute or convalescent COVID-19. Both conserved end residues are part of each CDR3. Each record gives: J gene, D gene, clone size, V gene, CDR3 protein. D genes are given only for firm matches. For some rows the clone size is stated as once, few or many, or as a class when expanded; others skip it.

j_call: TRBJ2-3
d_call: TRBD2
clone_size: -
v_call: TRBV6-4
cdr3_aa: CASSGLAGSTDTQYF

j_call: TRBJ1-1
d_call: -
clone_size: -
v_call: TRBV4-2
cdr3_aa: CASSPRYTGNTEAFF

j_call: TRBJ2-2
d_call: -
clone_size: -
v_call: TRBV7-9
cdr3_aa: CASSQRVGIGTGELFF

j_call: TRBJ2-1
d_call: TRBD2
clone_size: once
v_call: TRBV7-8
cdr3_aa: CASSLASGRSDEQFF

j_call: TRBJ2-7
d_call: -
clone_size: -
v_call: TRBV28
cdr3_aa: CASSPSRASSEQYF

j_call: TRBJ1-1
d_call: -
clone_size: once
v_call: TRBV5-6
cdr3_aa: CASSREQLTEAFF

j_call: TRBJ2-5
d_call: TRBD2
clone_size: -
v_call: TRBV30
cdr3_aa: CAWTTLAGLETQYF

j_call: TRBJ1-1
d_call: TRBD1
clone_size: -
v_call: TRBV5-4
cdr3_aa: CASSSGTDWNTEAFF

j_call: TRBJ2-7
d_call: -
clone_size: -
v_call: TRBV11-2
cdr3_aa: CASSFWGRTYEQYF

j_call: TRBJ2-2
d_call: -
clone_size: -
v_call: TRBV2
cdr3_aa: CASREDRNTGELFF

j_call: TRBJ2-2
d_call: -
clone_size: few
v_call: TRBV7-9
cdr3_aa: CASSEQGNTGELFF

j_call: TRBJ2-5
d_call: TRBD1
clone_size: -
v_call: TRBV3-1/TRBV3-2
cdr3_aa: CASSQRDRGHEETQYF

j_call: TRBJ1-1
d_call: TRBD1
clone_size: once
v_call: TRBV5-4
cdr3_aa: CASRKQQGGTEAFF

j_call: TRBJ2-1
d_call: -
clone_size: -
v_call: TRBV27
cdr3_aa: CASSLEGRGSNNEQFF

j_call: TRBJ1-2
d_call: -
clone_size: -
v_call: TRBV7-3
cdr3_aa: CASSPGGGAYGYTF

j_call: TRBJ2-7
d_call: -
clone_size: -
v_call: TRBV7-9
cdr3_aa: CASSPRDSNYEQYF

j_call: TRBJ1-3
d_call: -
clone_size: -
v_call: TRBV12-3/TRBV12-4
cdr3_aa: CASSLLRNTIYF

j_call: TRBJ1-1
d_call: TRBD1
clone_size: once
v_call: TRBV28
cdr3_aa: CASRVGTGVITF

j_call: TRBJ1-4
d_call: -
clone_size: -
v_call: TRBV7-4
cdr3_aa: CASSRGRGWTNEKLFF

j_call: TRBJ1-4
d_call: -
clone_size: few
v_call: TRBV7-9
cdr3_aa: CASSFSDEKLFF

j_call: TRBJ2-3
d_call: -
clone_size: -
v_call: TRBV24-1
cdr3_aa: CATGTSTDTQYF

j_call: TRBJ1-1
d_call: TRBD1
clone_size: -
v_call: TRBV9
cdr3_aa: CASSVFPQGTEAFF

j_call: TRBJ2-7
d_call: -
clone_size: -
v_call: TRBV6-5
cdr3_aa: CASTPNIYAAYEQYF

j_call: TRBJ1-5
d_call: -
clone_size: few
v_call: TRBV4-2
cdr3_aa: CASSQDEQSLTGNQPQHF

j_call: TRBJ2-7
d_call: -
clone_size: -
v_call: TRBV5-4
cdr3_aa: CASSLGQGSSYEQYF

j_call: TRBJ2-5
d_call: TRBD2
clone_size: -
v_call: TRBV19
cdr3_aa: CASSIGTSGYQETQYF

j_call: TRBJ2-7
d_call: -
clone_size: -
v_call: TRBV19
cdr3_aa: CASSWAGPYEQYF

j_call: TRBJ1-5
d_call: TRBD1
clone_size: -
v_call: TRBV15
cdr3_aa: CASSKDRAQPQHF

j_call: TRBJ2-7
d_call: TRBD1
clone_size: many
v_call: TRBV6-6
cdr3_aa: CASSYSGQSYEQYF

j_call: TRBJ2-2
d_call: -
clone_size: -
v_call: TRBV6-5
cdr3_aa: CASNRKSGELFF

j_call: TRBJ2-6
d_call: -
clone_size: -
v_call: TRBV19
cdr3_aa: CASLNRASGANVLTF

j_call: TRBJ2-1
d_call: -
clone_size: once
v_call: TRBV11-3
cdr3_aa: CASGEGNEQFF

j_call: TRBJ2-4
d_call: -
clone_size: -
v_call: TRBV19
cdr3_aa: CASSMGRFLTKNIQYF

j_call: TRBJ1-5
d_call: -
clone_size: -
v_call: TRBV27
cdr3_aa: CASSLQTGQPQHF

j_call: TRBJ2-7
d_call: -
clone_size: once
v_call: TRBV28
cdr3_aa: CASSPPASSYEQYF

j_call: TRBJ2-2
d_call: TRBD2
clone_size: -
v_call: TRBV7-9
cdr3_aa: CASSPLAGFNTGELFF

j_call: TRBJ1-1
d_call: -
clone_size: -
v_call: TRBV4-2
cdr3_aa: CASSQDPRSGVNTEAFF

j_call: TRBJ1-3
d_call: -
clone_size: once
v_call: TRBV10-3
cdr3_aa: CAISQGSGNTIYF

j_call: TRBJ2-1
d_call: TRBD2
clone_size: -
v_call: TRBV27
cdr3_aa: CASSLRGLAGGGEQFF

j_call: TRBJ2-4
d_call: TRBD1
clone_size: -
v_call: TRBV5-4
cdr3_aa: CASSSKQTGTGERNIQYF

j_call: TRBJ2-5
d_call: TRBD1
clone_size: -
v_call: TRBV15
cdr3_aa: CATSKGQSSQETQYF

j_call: TRBJ2-4
d_call: TRBD1
clone_size: -
v_call: TRBV5-1
cdr3_aa: CASSSVTGTVQIQYF

j_call: TRBJ2-2
d_call: TRBD2
clone_size: -
v_call: TRBV9
cdr3_aa: CASNSPPGGLNTGELFF

j_call: TRBJ1-5
d_call: TRBD1
clone_size: -
v_call: TRBV14
cdr3_aa: CASRQENDRGGNQPQHF

j_call: TRBJ1-1
d_call: -
clone_size: -
v_call: TRBV5-1
cdr3_aa: CASSSSRVNTEAFF

j_call: TRBJ1-2
d_call: -
clone_size: -
v_call: TRBV25-1
cdr3_aa: CASSENLAGYGYTF